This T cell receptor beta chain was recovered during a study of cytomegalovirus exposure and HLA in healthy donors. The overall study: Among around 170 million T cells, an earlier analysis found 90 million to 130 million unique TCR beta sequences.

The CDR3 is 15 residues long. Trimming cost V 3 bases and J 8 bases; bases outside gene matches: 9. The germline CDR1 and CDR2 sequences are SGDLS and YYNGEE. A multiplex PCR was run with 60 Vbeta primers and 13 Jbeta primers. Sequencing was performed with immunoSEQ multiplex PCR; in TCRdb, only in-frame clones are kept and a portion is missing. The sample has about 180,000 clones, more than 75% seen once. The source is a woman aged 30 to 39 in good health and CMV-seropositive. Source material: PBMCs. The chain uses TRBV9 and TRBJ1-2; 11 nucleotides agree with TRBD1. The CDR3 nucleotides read TGTGCCAGCAGCGGCCCTGGGACAGGGGGGCGCGGCTACACCTTC. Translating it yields CASSGPGTGGRGYTF. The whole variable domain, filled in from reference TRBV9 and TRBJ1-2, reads DSGVTQTPKHLITATGQRVTLRCSPRSGDLSVYWYQQSLDQGLQFLIQYYNGEERAKGNILERFSAQQFPDLHSELNLSSLELGDSALYFCASSGPGTGGRGYTFGSGTRLTVV.